This record covers a single T cell receptor (beta chain). V was cut by 7 bases and J by 1 base, with 15 bases left in between. Germline V gene lookup returns CDR1 SGHRS and CDR2 YFSETQ. The CDR3 length is 15 residues. Primers: 60 Vbeta forward and 13 Jbeta reverse. The assay was immunoSEQ multiplex PCR, and TCRdb's table has in-frame clones only and misses some. In the table there are under 150,000 clones, 55% to 75% of which are singletons. The data derive from a study of cytomegalovirus exposure and HLA in healthy donors. The receptor's source is a man aged 50 to 59 in good health and CMV-seropositive. Sequencing used PBMCs. V and J are TRBV5-1 and TRBJ2-1, with D possibly TRBD2 on 5 matching bases. The CDR3 loop is CASVDSPTSYNEQFF. DNA of the CDR3: TGCGCCAGCGTGGACTCCCCAACTTCCTACAATGAGCAGTTCTTC. The complete variable domain, with remaining parts taken from reference TRBV5-1 and TRBJ2-1, reads KAGVTQTPRYLIKTRGQQVTLSCSPISGHRSVSWYQQTPGQGLQFLFEYFSETQRNKGNFPGRFSGRQFSNSRSEMNVSTLELGDSALYLCASVDSPTSYNEQFFGPGTRLTVL.